One and the same sample provided the 21 T cell receptor beta chains below, sequenced in a study of T cell changes during pregnancy in multiple sclerosis. The protocol was immunoSEQ multiplex PCR, while the TCRdb copy is restricted to in-frame clones and leaves out a portion. The profile covers tens of thousands of clones, with around nine tenths appearing a single time and roughly 2.7% taken by the ten largest. The specimen was peripheral blood, collected in the third trimester of pregnancy. The receptors derive from a female donor in good health, enrolled as a control in a pregnancy study.

In this sample, this clone is large. This chain uses TRBV7-9 with TRBJ2-3; the match to TRBD2 covers 12 bases. This CDR3 comprises 18 residues. The junction had 11 bases not matched to a gene; V was cut back by 5 bases and J by 2 bases. Germline CDR1 reads SEHNR; CDR2 reads FQNEAQ (reference sequence). CDR3 nucleotide sequence: TGTGCCAGCAGCCCGCCATCCAGACTAGCGGGGGACACAGATACGCAGTATTTT. Translation gives CASSPPSRLAGDTDTQYF.

V and J are TRBV18 and TRBJ2-3, with 8 bases fitting TRBD1. V trimming: 0 bases; J trimming: 2 bases; junction bases outside the gene matches: 13. Germline V gene lookup returns CDR1 KGHSH and CDR2 LQKENI. This CDR3 contains 19 residues. CDR3 region: CASSPPGSGTGVLTDTQYF. The CDR3 coding sequence is TGTGCCAGCTCACCACCGGGTTCGGGGACAGGAGTTCTCACAGATACGCAGTATTTT.

The gene calls are TRBV6-6 and TRBJ1-1; D is unclear. There are 13 residues in the CDR3. The ends were cut back, 8 bases at V and 6 bases at J, with 16 bases in the middle. CDR1 is MNHNY and CDR2 is SVGAGI in the germline V gene (reference sequence). As DNA, the CDR3 is TGTGCCAGCTCTCCCGGGGATGCGTCTGAAGCTTTCTTT. This codes for CASSPGDASEAFF.

The chain recombines TRBV5-4 with TRBJ1-1; D may be TRBD1 (5 bases). V was trimmed by 1 base and J by 2 bases, leaving 12 bases between them. The CDR3 sequence is 15 residues long. Germline V lookup: CDR1 SGHNT, CDR2 YYREEE (reference sequence). The CDR3 reads CASSLKGSKNTEAFF. In DNA form, the CDR3 reads TGTGCCAGCAGCTTGAAGGGGTCCAAAAACACTGAAGCTTTCTTT.

V usage is TRBV28 and J usage is TRBJ2-7; maybe TRBD1 (6 bases). Per the germline V gene, CDR1 is MDHEN and CDR2 is SYDVKM. V lost 5 bases and J lost 2, with 13 bases in between. The CDR3 spans 14 residues. The CDR3 is CASSGTSRTYEQYF. In nucleotides, the CDR3 is TGTGCCAGCAGTGGGACATCAAGAACCTACGAGCAGTACTTC.

This chain joins TRBV5-8 and TRBJ1-1; 7 nucleotides match TRBD1. Germline V gene lookup returns CDR1 SGHTS and CDR2 YDEGEE. V dropped 2 bases and J dropped 5; count of bases not matched to a gene: 12. The CDR3 has 16 amino acids. CDR3 sequence: CASSLGPTGWETEAFF. The CDR3 DNA reads as TGTGCCAGCAGCTTAGGTCCGACAGGGTGGGAGACTGAAGCTTTCTTT.

The J gene is TRBJ1-3, the V gene TRBV5-1; D might be TRBD1 (5 bases). This CDR3 contains 15 residues. Germline values: CDR1 SGHRS, CDR2 YFSETQ. The V end lost 0 bases, the J end lost 4 bases, and 11 bases lay between the germline ends. CDR3 loop: CASSLGSGSGNTIYF. The CDR3 DNA follows: TGCGCCAGCAGCTTGGGATCAGGGTCGGGAAACACCATATATTTT. Combining the CDR3 with reference TRBV5-1 and TRBJ1-3 gives the whole variable domain KAGVTQTPRYLIKTRGQQVTLSCSPISGHRSVSWYQQTPGQGLQFLFEYFSETQRNKGNFPGRFSGRQFSNSRSEMNVSTLELGDSALYLCASSLGSGSGNTIYFGEGSWLTVV.

The chain couples TRBV5-1 to TRBJ1-1; no firm D call. The CDR3 loop spans 15 amino acids. The V and J ends lost 0 bases and 10 bases respectively, with 19 bases between them. Germline CDR1 is SGHRS and CDR2 is YFSETQ. The CDR3 sequence is CASSLEEVGFDRAFF. The CDR3 bases are TGCGCCAGCAGCTTGGAGGAGGTTGGATTCGATCGAGCTTTCTTT.

The chain uses TRBV18 and TRBJ2-3, with TRBD2 matching over 7 bases. This CDR3 is built from 17 residues. The junction had 13 bases not matched to a gene; V was cut back by 4 bases and J by 3 bases. Germline CDR1 and CDR2: KGHSH and LQKENI. The CDR3 DNA follows: TGTGCCAGCTCACGCCTTGCCGGGAGGAGAGGGACAGATACGCAGTATTTT. Protein product: CASSRLAGRRGTDTQYF.

V usage is TRBV4-3 and J usage is TRBJ2-5, with 9 nucleotides matching TRBD2. The CDR3 consists of 16 residues. The J segment lost 1 base and the V segment lost 4 bases, leaving 7 bases of the junction unmatched. The germline V gene encodes CDR1 LGHNA and CDR2 YSLEER. CDR3 bases: TGCGCCAGCAGCCGAGACCTACTAGCGGGCCAAGAGACCCAGTACTTC. Translated: CASSRDLLAGQETQYF.

The chain couples TRBV7-6 to TRBJ2-7; no definite D call. With 0 bases removed from V and 5 bases from J, the gap between germline ends came to 14 bases. Germline V gene lookup returns CDR1 SGHVS and CDR2 FNYEAQ. The CDR3 consists of 15 residues. DNA for the CDR3: TGTGCCAGCAGCTTAGCGCTCGGAGCCCAGCACGAGCAGTACTTC. The encoded protein is CASSLALGAQHEQYF. Together with reference TRBV7-6 and TRBJ2-7, the CDR3 gives the full variable domain: GAGVSQSPRYKVTKRGQDVALRCDPISGHVSLYWYRQALGQGPEFLTYFNYEAQQDKSGLPNDRFSAERPEGSISTLTIQRTEQRDSAMYRCASSLALGAQHEQYFGPGTRLTVT.

This chain uses TRBV27 with TRBJ2-7; tentatively, D is TRBD1 (5 bases). Trimming stripped 4 bases from V and 3 bases from J, with 13 bases between. Germline V lookup: CDR1 MNHEY, CDR2 SMNVEV (reference sequence). The CDR3 runs to 14 residues. The CDR3 bases are TGTGCCAGCAGTTCCTCTCGACAGTTCTACGAGCAGTACTTC. This sequence encodes CASSSSRQFYEQYF.

This chain joins TRBV29-1 and TRBJ2-7, with TRBD2 identical over 10 bases. With 3 bases clipped from V and 4 bases from J, the junction kept 9 bases outside the gene matches. Germline CDR1 is SQVTM and CDR2 is ANQGSEA. The CDR3 has 15 residues. The CDR3 spells CSVDGASGREYEQYF. The CDR3 DNA reads as TGCAGCGTTGATGGGGCTAGCGGGAGAGAATACGAGCAGTACTTC.

The V gene is TRBV5-4, the J gene TRBJ2-5; a weak D match, TRBD2 (6 bases). Germline CDR1 SGHNT, CDR2 YYREEE (reference sequence). The CDR3 has 13 amino acids. The V end was cut by 4 bases, the J end by 1 base, with 8 bases between. Here the CDR3 reads CASSRDSQETQYF. For the CDR3, the DNA is TGTGCCAGCAGCCGGGACTCCCAAGAGACCCAGTACTTC. The full variable domain, with the rest looked up from reference TRBV5-4 and TRBJ2-5, is ETGVTQSPTHLIKTRGQQVTLRCSSQSGHNTVSWYQQALGQGPQFIFQYYREEENGRGNFPPRFSGLQFPNYSSELNVNALELDDSALYLCASSRDSQETQYFGPGTRLLVL.

This clone was seen a single time. The rearrangement uses TRBV5-4 and TRBJ1-4; D not certain. Trimming left V 7 bases short and J 4 bases short, with 11 bases between. Germline assignment: CDR1 SGHNT and CDR2 YYREEE (reference sequence). The CDR3 is 13 residues long. The CDR3 spells CASSLGGNEKLFF. The CDR3 DNA sequence: TGTGCCAGCTCCCTGGGAGGTAATGAAAAACTGTTTTTT.

The genes are TRBV4-1 and TRBJ2-3, with 7 bases matching TRBD2. Germline values: CDR1 MGHRA, CDR2 YSYEKL. The CDR3 length is 16 residues. After removal of 1 base from V and 1 base from J, the junction contained 5 bases not matched to a gene. This CDR3 reads CASSQVGGSGTDTQYF. As DNA, the CDR3 is TGCGCCAGCAGCCAAGTGGGCGGGAGTGGCACAGATACGCAGTATTTT.

Only a few counts were recorded for this clone. The chain recombines TRBV19 with TRBJ1-2; no clear D. The CDR3 has 15 amino acids. Germline V gives CDR1 LNHDA, CDR2 SQIVND (reference sequence). V lost 5 bases, J lost 2 bases, and 15 bases lay in between. The CDR3 DNA reads as TGTGCCAGTAGTCCTGGAGCGGGCACCAACTATGGCTACACCTTC. This translates into CASSPGAGTNYGYTF. Drawing the rest from reference TRBV19 and TRBJ1-2, the complete variable domain is DGGITQSPKYLFRKEGQNVTLSCEQNLNHDAMYWYRQDPGQGLRLIYYSQIVNDFQKGDIAEGYSVSREKKESFPLTVTSAQKNPTAFYLCASSPGAGTNYGYTFGSGTRLTVV.

This rearrangement joins TRBV28 to TRBJ1-2; 7 nucleotides align to TRBD1. CDR3 length: 12 residues. From germline, CDR1 is MDHEN and CDR2 SYDVKM. J lost 4 bases, V lost 5 bases, and 1 base had no gene match. DNA of the CDR3: TGTGCCAGCAGTGGGACAGCCTATGGCTACACCTTC. Translation gives CASSGTAYGYTF.

V usage is TRBV9 and J usage is TRBJ1-6, with TRBD1 identical over 7 bases. The germline CDR1 and CDR2 sequences are SGDLS and YYNGEE. This CDR3 region has 16 residues. V shed 4 bases and J 7 bases; nucleotides not matched to a gene: 11. CDR3 nucleotides: TGTGCCAGCAGCCGGGACAGTCCTCGACGGAATTCACCCCTCCACTTT. Protein sequence: CASSRDSPRRNSPLHF.

V gene TRBV9 combines with J gene TRBJ2-3, with a tentative D call TRBD2 (5 bases). V lost 0 bases and J 3 bases, leaving 11 bases between the germline ends. The CDR3 is made up of 15 amino acids. Germline CDR1 is SGDLS and CDR2 is YYNGEE. The CDR3 here is CASSVGGLVTDTQYF. CDR3 DNA: TGTGCCAGCAGCGTAGGAGGGTTAGTGACAGATACGCAGTATTTT.

The chain joins TRBV7-3 to TRBJ2-2, with TRBD1 identical over 9 bases. Germline assignment: CDR1 SGHTA and CDR2 FQGTGA. V trimming: 5 bases; J trimming: 3 bases; junction bases outside the gene matches: 1. The length of the CDR3 is 14 residues. The CDR3 region is CASSRTGDTGELFF. As DNA, the CDR3 is TGTGCCAGCAGCAGGACAGGGGACACCGGGGAGCTGTTTTTT.